A single T cell receptor (beta chain) is shown here with its context. The antigen is undetermined. The V and J ends lost 2 bases and 10 bases respectively, with 9 bases between them. This CDR3 spans 11 amino acids. From germline, CDR1 is DFQATT and CDR2 SNEGSKA (reference sequence). The data belong to a study of OX40 agonist ivuxolimab in advanced cancers. Study conclusions and caveats: Patients who responded partially at 0.1-3.0 mg/kg showed clonal expansion ranking among the lowest. Low normalized T-cell clonal expansion was additionally recorded for some nonresponders.

Blood draws occurred at baseline, cycle 4 day 1, and cycle 7 day 1. This table comes from immunoSEQ multiplex PCR, and its TCRdb copy is limited to in-frame clones, with some not included. The data contain roughly 66,000 clones, about 80% of them seen just once; the ten biggest clones take up 0.7%. This specimen was CD4+ or CD8+ T cells sorted from blood, taken in a trial of the OX40 agonist ivuxolimab. This TCR was sampled from an adult with an advanced solid tumor such as melanoma, head and neck, liver or kidney cancer. This chain links TRBV20-1 with TRBJ2-1; D is possibly TRBD1 (5 bases). The CDR3 loop reads CSARIRTEQFF. The CDR3 DNA is TGCAGTGCTAGAATCCGGACAGAGCAGTTCTTC.